A selection of T cell receptor beta chains follows, all from one sample in a study of Ad26.COV2.S vaccination and SARS-CoV-2 variants. Generated by immunoSEQ multiplex PCR, the TCRdb table keeps only in-frame clones and is missing some. The data contain around 320,000 clones, 85% of them seen just once; the ten biggest clones take up 2% to 2.5%. The starting material was peripheral blood, obtained in a trial of Ad26.COV2.S vaccine versus placebo. The receptor source for this set is a person between 18 and 65 years old who received the Ad26.COV2.S COVID-19 vaccine or a placebo. CDR3s include the opening cysteine and the closing phenylalanine or tryptophan. A D gene is named only where the DNA matches it firmly. Part of the rows lack a size; the others show once, few, many or a class for expanded clones.

size	V	D	J	length	DNA	CDR3
.	TRBV11-2	.	TRBJ2-3	12	TGTGCCAGCAGCTCCGGGGTTGAGACGCAGTATTTT	CASSSGVETQYF
.	TRBV3-1/TRBV3-2	TRBD1	TRBJ2-7	14	TGTGCCAGCAGCTCCCGGGACAGCTCCTACGAGCAGTACTTC	CASSSRDSSYEQYF
.	TRBV5-4	TRBD1	TRBJ2-2	17	TGTGCCAGCAGCTTGTCACGACAGGGGGCTTCAATCGGGGAGCTGTTTTTT	CASSLSRQGASIGELFF
.	TRBV19	.	TRBJ2-1	14	TGTGCCAGTAGCCCGGGACTTATCTCCAATGAGCAGTTCTTC	CASSPGLISNEQFF
.	TRBV7-9	.	TRBJ1-3	16	TGTGCCAGCAGCTTGGGGGGCGGTCACTCTGGAAACACCATATATTTT	CASSLGGGHSGNTIYF
.	TRBV27	.	TRBJ2-5	14	TGTGCCAGCAGCCCTCGTCGGGGACGGGAGACCCAGTACTTC	CASSPRRGRETQYF
.	TRBV5-6	.	TRBJ2-1	14	TGTGCCAGCAGCTTCGGGACTCTTTACAATGAGCAGTTCTTC	CASSFGTLYNEQFF
.	TRBV6-2/TRBV6-3	.	TRBJ2-5	13	TGTGCCAGCAGTAGGGGGAGGTGGGAGACCCAGTACTTC	CASSRGRWETQYF
.	TRBV27	TRBD1	TRBJ1-1	17	TGTGCCAGCAGTTTAAAAGGGACAGGGGGCAGGAACACTGAAGCTTTCTTT	CASSLKGTGGRNTEAFF
.	TRBV4-2	TRBD2	TRBJ2-5	17	TGTGCCAGCAGCCGAGAGGGACTAGCGGGGGAGCAAGAGACCCAGTACTTC	CASSREGLAGEQETQYF
.	TRBV6-5	.	TRBJ2-7	15	TGTGCCAGCAGAGCATTCCGGACCGCGGACCACGAGCAGTACTTC	CASRAFRTADHEQYF
once	TRBV5-1	TRBD1	TRBJ2-7	15	TGCGCCAGCAGCCGCCGAGGGACAGGAGCCTACGAGCAGTACTTC	CASSRRGTGAYEQYF
.	TRBV28	.	TRBJ1-2	14	TGTGCCAGCAGTATGCAAGACAGGCGGGGTGGCTACACCTTC	CASSMQDRRGGYTF
.	TRBV6-5	.	TRBJ1-1	13	TGTGCCAGCAGTCTCGGACTGAACACTGAAGCTTTCTTT	CASSLGLNTEAFF